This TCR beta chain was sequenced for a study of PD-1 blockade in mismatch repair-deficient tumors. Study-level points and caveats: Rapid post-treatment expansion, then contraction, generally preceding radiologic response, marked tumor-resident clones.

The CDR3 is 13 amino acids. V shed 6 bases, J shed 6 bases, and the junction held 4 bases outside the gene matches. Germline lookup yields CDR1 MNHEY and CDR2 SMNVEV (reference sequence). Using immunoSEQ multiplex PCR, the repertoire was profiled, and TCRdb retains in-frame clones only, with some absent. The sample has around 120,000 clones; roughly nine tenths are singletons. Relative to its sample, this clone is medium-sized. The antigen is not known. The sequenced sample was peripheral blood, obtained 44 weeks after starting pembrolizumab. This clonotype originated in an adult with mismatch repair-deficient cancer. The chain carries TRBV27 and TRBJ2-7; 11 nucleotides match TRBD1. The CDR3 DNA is TGTGCCAGCAGCTGGGACAGGGGGACCGAGCAGTACTTC. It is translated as CASSWDRGTEQYF.